This T cell receptor beta chain was captured by sequencing in a study of cytomegalovirus exposure and HLA in healthy donors. Both 60 Vbeta primers and 13 Jbeta primers went into the PCR. The data were produced by immunoSEQ multiplex PCR, yet TCRdb's version contains in-frame clones alone and is incomplete. This sample has 68,000 or so clones; just under 80% occur once, and the top ten carry almost 4.5%. Overall study findings and caveats: The authors excluded some V segments, including TRBV6-2 and TRBV6-3, as indistinguishable. TCR beta V- and J-gene trimming was later associated with a missense DCLRE1C variant.

Trimming took off 6 bases at V and 5 bases at J, with 10 bases between the two ends. The CDR3 is 11 residues long. CDR1 is DFQATT, CDR2 SNEGSKA, per germline (reference sequence). Remarks on this clone: The antigen remains unidentified.

The chain uses TRBV20-1 and TRBJ1-1; unclear D gene. This receptor was taken from a woman aged 25 to 45 in good health and CMV-seronegative. Sequenced material: PBMCs. The CDR3 sequence is CSAWSVTEAFF. The CDR3 DNA is TGCAGTGCGTGGTCGGTTACTGAAGCTTTCTTT.